This T cell receptor (beta chain) emerged from a study of T cells after posttransplantation cyclophosphamide. Assay used: immunoSEQ multiplex PCR; TCRdb lists only in-frame clones, some missing. The sample yields fewer than 12,000 clones, without any singletons. This clone was observed many times. A marrow graft followed busulfan-fludarabine conditioning, with cyclophosphamide on days +3 and +4. The CDR3 has 19 amino acids. This chain connects TRBV12-2 to TRBJ2-1; no check of the table's D call, TRBD1, against the DNA was made. TRBV12-2 is an annotated pseudogene. This TCR derives from a female patient in her 40s who received an allogeneic stem cell transplant from a related donor, was CMV-positive, and had no GVHD. Some T cells may have come from the graft donor. This specimen consisted of PBMCs, obtained after allogeneic stem cell transplant with posttransplant cyclophosphamide. The CDR3 DNA reads TGTGCAAGTCGCTTATGGGGGATCCCCGGGACAGGGGGCTACAATGAGCAGTTCTTC. Translated: CASRLWGIPGTGGYNEQFF.